This section outlines one T cell receptor (beta chain) sequence together with its context. The repertoire was sequenced with immunoSEQ multiplex PCR; TCRdb's copy has only in-frame clones and lacks some. The sample yields some 70,000 clones, around 79% seen once. The CDR3 is 15 residues long. Germline loops: CDR1 LNHDA, CDR2 SQIVND (reference sequence). V shed 6 bases, J shed 8 bases, and the junction held 12 bases outside the gene matches. The data derive from a study of radiotherapy plus CTLA-4 blockade in lung cancer. The sequenced sample was peripheral blood, obtained from a patient treated with radiotherapy plus ipilimumab. The chain joins TRBV19 to TRBJ1-4, with TRBD1 matching 7 bases. This receptor was taken from a human donor with non-small cell lung cancer who had a complete response to radiotherapy plus ipilimumab. In nucleotides, the CDR3 is TGTGCCAGTAGCCCTCAGGGGGTCCTGGGCGAAAAACTGTTTTTT. It is translated as CASSPQGVLGEKLFF.